This record concerns one T cell receptor beta chain sequence. This clone's antigen is unknown. No qualities accompany the bases; no much larger clone lies one base away. This sample is part of a study of T cell changes during pregnancy in multiple sclerosis (dated by TCRdb to between 2018 and 2021). In the study overall: The study looked at changes in the T cell repertoire across pregnancy in women with multiple sclerosis.

The library was made by the immunoSEQ multiplex PCR assay. The source is immuneACCESS, and TCRdb retained only in-frame sequences with V and J called. Part of the clones is not carried over; for the studies checked, unresolved V genes explain less than half of this, and the remainder is unexplained. For this sample there are about 73,000 clones; about nine tenths appear just once. Together, the top ten hold 9% to 9.5% of the sample. CDR1 SGDLS and CDR2 YYNGEE are derived from the germline V gene. A distance of 9 bases separates the germline ends of V and J, which lose 2 bases and 6 bases respectively. The CDR3 contains 13 residues, cysteine and phenylalanine counted. Of all the DNA, just the CDR3 is kept, 39 bases in frame from base 1.

Sequencing used peripheral blood, obtained after pregnancy. Recombination connected TRBV9 to TRBJ2-1; no D gene can be assigned with confidence. This clonotype was sampled from a female donor in good health, enrolled as a control in a pregnancy study. The base sequence is TGTGCCAGCAGCGTGGCTCCTGGCAATGAGCAGTTCTTC. This sequence encodes CASSVAPGNEQFF.